A single sample is the source of the 9 T cell receptor beta chains below, sequenced in a study of immune evolution from preneoplasia to lung adenocarcinoma. The data were produced by immunoSEQ multiplex PCR, yet TCRdb's version contains in-frame clones alone and is incomplete. The sample carries a few thousand clones, around nine tenths recorded once. Sequencing used FFPE minimally invasive lung adenocarcinoma tissue. These receptors all stem from an older donor with lung adenocarcinoma.

The CDR3 sequence: CASSQGGGSTDTQYF. CDR3 coding DNA: TGTGCCAGCAGCCAAGGTGGGGGGAGCACAGATACGCAGTATTTT. The chain recombines TRBV4-2 with TRBJ2-3; tentative D call: TRBD2 (6 bases). The germline V gene has CDR1 LGHNA and CDR2 YNFKEQ. The germline V and J ends were trimmed by 1 base and 0 bases, with 8 bases remaining between them. This CDR3 region has 15 residues.

The gene calls are TRBV6-6 and TRBJ1-2; D gene unclear. The V end lost 4 bases, the J end lost 5 bases, and 8 bases lay between the germline ends. The CDR3 consists of 12 residues. Germline lookup yields CDR1 MNHNY and CDR2 SVGAGI (reference sequence). CDR3 in amino acids: CASSSEGYGYTF. CDR3 coding DNA: TGTGCCAGCAGTTCCGAAGGTTATGGCTACACCTTC.

The chain couples TRBV28 to TRBJ1-4; TRBD1 agrees at 8 bases. Germline V gene lookup returns CDR1 MDHEN and CDR2 SYDVKM. V gave up 3 bases and J gave up 8 bases; unmatched junction bases: 8. This CDR3 is built from 15 residues. The CDR3, as DNA: TGTGCCAGCAGTTTTCCGGACAGGGTAAACGAAAAACTGTTTTTT. Amino acids: CASSFPDRVNEKLFF.

The V call is TRBV7-3, the J call TRBJ2-1, with D tentatively TRBD2 (6 bases). V was trimmed by 2 bases and J by 8 bases, leaving 13 bases between them. The CDR3 spans 14 residues. CDR1 and CDR2 (germline): SGHTA, FQGTGA. In DNA form, the CDR3 reads TGTGCCAGCAGCTTAGGATCCGGGAGCGATGAGCAGTTCTTC. As protein: CASSLGSGSDEQFF. Full variable domain (missing parts from reference TRBV7-3 and TRBJ2-1): GAGVSQTPSNKVTEKGKYVELRCDPISGHTALYWYRQSLGQGPEFLIYFQGTGAADDSGLPNDRFFAVRPEGSVSTLKIQRTERGDSAVYLCASSLGSGSDEQFFGPGTRLTVL.

The chain links TRBV7-2 to TRBJ2-5; 8 bases align to TRBD1. Trimming took 0 bases from V and 3 from J; bases not matched to a gene: 15. In germline, CDR1 is SGHTA, CDR2 FQGNSA. The CDR3 consists of 19 residues. As DNA, the CDR3 is TGTGCCAGCAGCTTAGCGCACGAACCGGGACAGGAGGATGAAGAGACCCAGTACTTC. It codes for CASSLAHEPGQEDEETQYF.

J is TRBJ2-5 and V is TRBV5-5; tentatively, D is TRBD2 (6 bases). The CDR3 is 14 amino acids. V was shortened by 4 bases and J by 5 bases, with 15 bases between the two germline ends. Looked up from germline, CDR1 is SGHKS and CDR2 is YYEKEE (reference sequence). CDR3 sequence: CASSPSEGWETQYF. The CDR3 coding sequence is TGTGCCAGCAGCCCATCGGAGGGCTGGGAGACCCAGTACTTC.

This clone occurred a few times. In DNA, the CDR3 is TGTGCCAGTAGTATAGGACTGGGAAGAGTTAGCGGCTACACCTTC. Protein sequence: CASSIGLGRVSGYTF. The chain is built from TRBV19 and TRBJ1-2; D gene uncertain. The CDR3 length is 15 residues. Germline loops: CDR1 LNHDA, CDR2 SQIVND (reference sequence). The ends were cut back, 1 base at V and 8 bases at J, with 17 bases in the middle.

The chain has TRBV16 and TRBJ1-2; D might be TRBD1 (6 bases). V was shortened by 0 bases and J by 4 bases, with 12 bases between the two germline ends. The CDR3 has 15 residues. Germline V CDR1 and CDR2: KGHSY, FQNENV. The CDR3 DNA follows: TGTGCCAGCAGCCAATCTGGACAGTTTCTCTATGGCTACACCTTC. It translates to CASSQSGQFLYGYTF.

A single count supports this clone. This chain joins TRBV29-1 and TRBJ2-2; D remains ambiguous. V gave up 6 bases and J gave up 4 bases, with 15 bases separating them. This CDR3 has 14 residues. Germline assignment: CDR1 SQVTM and CDR2 ANQGSEA. The CDR3 DNA reads as TGCAGCGTAGTACTCTCGGCGGTCACCGGGGAGCTGTTTTTT. Its translation: CSVVLSAVTGELFF.